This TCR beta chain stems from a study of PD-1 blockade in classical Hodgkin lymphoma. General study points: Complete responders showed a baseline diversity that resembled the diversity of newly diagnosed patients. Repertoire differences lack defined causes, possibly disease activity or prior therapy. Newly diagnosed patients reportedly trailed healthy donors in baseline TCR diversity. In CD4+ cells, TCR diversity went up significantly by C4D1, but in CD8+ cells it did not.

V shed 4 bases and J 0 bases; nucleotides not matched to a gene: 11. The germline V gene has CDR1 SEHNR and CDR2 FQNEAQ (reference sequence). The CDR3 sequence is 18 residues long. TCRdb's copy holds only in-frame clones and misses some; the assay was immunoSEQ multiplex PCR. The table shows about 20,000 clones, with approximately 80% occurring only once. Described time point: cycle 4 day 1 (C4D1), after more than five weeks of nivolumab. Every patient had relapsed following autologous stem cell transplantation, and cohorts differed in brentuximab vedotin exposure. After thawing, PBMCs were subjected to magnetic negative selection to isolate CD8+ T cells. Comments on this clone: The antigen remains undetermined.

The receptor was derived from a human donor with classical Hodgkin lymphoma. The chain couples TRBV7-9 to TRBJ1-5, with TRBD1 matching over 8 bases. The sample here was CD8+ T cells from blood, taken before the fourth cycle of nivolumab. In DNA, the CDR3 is TGTGCCAGCAGCTCGACGTTTGACAGGGGAAATAGCAATCAGCCCCAGCATTTT. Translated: CASSSTFDRGNSNQPQHF.